These 10 T cell receptor beta chains originate from one sample sequenced in a study of CD8+CD57+ T cells in acquired aplastic anemia. Sequencing was done on patients that had shown CD8+CD57+ cell expansion by flow cytometry. The study profiled TCR beta VDJ and CDR3 using genomic DNA as template. TCRdb passed the reads through MiXCR, listing each CDR3 protein once. The sample holds 80,000 or so distinct CDR3 sequences, just over 70% seen once. Sequenced material: sorted CD4+, CD8+, or CD8+CD57+ T cells (not recorded which) from PBMCs. The receptors were gathered from a human donor with aplastic anemia.

The gene calls are TRBV7-9 and TRBJ2-7; D not resolved. CDR1 is SEHNR, CDR2 FQNEAQ, per germline (reference sequence). The CDR3 spans 13 residues. Between the trimmed V and J ends, which lost 1 base and 3 bases, there was a span of 7 bases. The CDR3: CASSLGPVYEQYF. CDR3 sequence (DNA): TGTGCCAGCAGCTTAGGCCCTGTCTACGAGCAGTACTTC.

Written as DNA, the CDR3 is TGTGCCAGCAGCCCTGTAACGAGCGGAGGGAACACCGGGGAGCTGTTTTTT. It translates to CASSPVTSGGNTGELFF. V gene TRBV11-1 combines with J gene TRBJ2-2; tentative D call: TRBD2 (5 bases). There are 17 residues in the CDR3. CDR1 is SGHAT, CDR2 FQDESV, per germline (reference sequence). Trimming left V 5 bases short and J 1 base short, with 17 bases between.

This chain joins TRBV5-4 and TRBJ1-2; D is undetermined. The V gene lost 7 bases and the J gene lost 8 bases, with 12 bases spanning the gap. Germline CDR1 reads SGHNT; CDR2 reads YYREEE (reference sequence). The CDR3 has 11 residues. CDR3 residues: CASWEGRGYTF. The DNA for the CDR3 is TGTGCCAGCTGGGAGGGAAGAGGCTACACCTTC.

The chain carries TRBV11-2 and TRBJ2-3; D gene ambiguous. This CDR3 spans 17 amino acids. The germline V gene has CDR1 SGHAT and CDR2 FQNNGV. The V gene lost 3 bases and the J gene lost 2 bases, with 18 bases spanning the gap. The CDR3 spells CASSFLASPKITDTQYF. CDR3 coding DNA: TGTGCCAGCAGCTTTCTTGCCAGCCCTAAGATCACAGATACGCAGTATTTT. Complete variable domain (other parts from reference TRBV11-2 and TRBJ2-3): EAGVAQSPRYKIIEKRQSVAFWCNPISGHATLYWYQQILGQGPKLLIQFQNNGVVDDSQLPKDRFSAERLKGVDSTLKIQPAKLEDSAVYLCASSFLASPKITDTQYFGPGTRLTVL.

The sample holds a few counts of this clonotype. The chain has TRBV7-3 and TRBJ2-6; D is unclear. The CDR3 sequence is 18 residues long. V was clipped by 5 bases and J by 4 bases, with 21 bases between them. The germline V gene encodes CDR1 SGHTA and CDR2 FQGTGA. The DNA of the CDR3 is TGTGCCAGCAGCCCGTACGGGCCCCAAGGTGACGGGGCCAACGTCCTGACTTTC. It codes for CASSPYGPQGDGANVLTF.

This chain uses TRBV9 with TRBJ2-3; D gene ambiguous. Germline CDR1 is SGDLS and CDR2 is YYNGEE. Trimming took off 1 base at V and 7 bases at J, with 13 bases between the two ends. CDR3 size: 14 residues. The CDR3 nucleotides read TGTGCCAGCAGCGTAACTCAGACGCCCAATACGCAGTATTTT. It is translated as CASSVTQTPNTQYF.

This clonotype is judged medium-sized. V and J are TRBV4-1 and TRBJ2-7; D remains unclear. The V and J ends lost 0 bases and 3 bases respectively, with 9 bases between them. CDR3 length: 14 amino acids. Germline CDR1 reads MGHRA; CDR2 reads YSYEKL. Here the CDR3 reads CASSQDGGSYEQYF. In DNA form, the CDR3 reads TGCGCCAGCAGCCAAGATGGCGGCAGCTACGAGCAGTACTTC.

There are a few counts of this clonotype. The V call is TRBV19, the J call TRBJ2-1; TRBD1 or TRBD2 may be the D gene (5 bases each). CDR1 is LNHDA, CDR2 SQIVND, per germline (reference sequence). CDR3 length: 14 residues. V was cut by 5 bases and J by 0 bases, with 8 bases left in between. CDR3 bases: TGTGCCAGTAGTCCAGGGAGCTCCTACAATGAGCAGTTCTTC. As protein: CASSPGSSYNEQFF.

This chain uses TRBV2 with TRBJ2-2, with 8 bases matching TRBD2. The CDR3 is made up of 14 amino acids. Germline V CDR1 and CDR2: SNHLY, FYNNEI. Trimming took 4 bases from V and 6 from J; bases not matched to a gene: 4. The CDR3, as DNA: TGTGCCAGCAGTGGACCGGGGGGGTCCGGGGAGCTGTTTTTT. Protein: CASSGPGGSGELFF.

This chain connects TRBV7-3 to TRBJ2-1, with D unresolved. The CDR3 totals 13 residues. Trimming stripped 5 bases from V and 7 bases from J, with 12 bases between. From germline, CDR1 is SGHTA and CDR2 FQGTGA. This CDR3 reads CASSPGGGNEQFF. For the CDR3, the DNA is TGTGCCAGCAGCCCCGGCGGTGGGAATGAGCAGTTCTTC. Using reference TRBV7-3 and TRBJ2-1 for the parts outside the CDR3, the full variable domain is GAGVSQTPSNKVTEKGKYVELRCDPISGHTALYWYRQSLGQGPEFLIYFQGTGAADDSGLPNDRFFAVRPEGSVSTLKIQRTERGDSAVYLCASSPGGGNEQFFGPGTRLTVL.